The present entry profiles one T cell receptor beta chain with its context. Its antigen is unidentified. This CDR3 region has 13 residues. V lost 0 bases and J 4 bases, leaving 6 bases between the germline ends. Germline V CDR1 and CDR2: SGHDN, FVKESK. This sample stems from a study of OX40 agonist ivuxolimab in advanced cancers. The data were produced by immunoSEQ multiplex PCR, yet TCRdb's version contains in-frame clones alone and is incomplete. Among 26,000 or so clones listed, approximately 91% were seen once. Regarding the study as a whole: Both CD4+ and CD8+ T cell populations in blood had undergone clonal expansion by week 6 at 0.1 to 3.0 mg/kg.

This receptor was taken from an adult with an advanced solid tumor such as melanoma, head and neck, liver or kidney cancer. The V call is TRBV14, the J call TRBJ1-2; D gene uncertain. The specimen was CD4+ or CD8+ T cells sorted from blood, collected in a trial of the OX40 agonist ivuxolimab. CDR3 sequence (DNA): TGTGCCAGCAGCCAAGACCAAACCTATGGCTACACCTTC. This gives the protein CASSQDQTYGYTF.